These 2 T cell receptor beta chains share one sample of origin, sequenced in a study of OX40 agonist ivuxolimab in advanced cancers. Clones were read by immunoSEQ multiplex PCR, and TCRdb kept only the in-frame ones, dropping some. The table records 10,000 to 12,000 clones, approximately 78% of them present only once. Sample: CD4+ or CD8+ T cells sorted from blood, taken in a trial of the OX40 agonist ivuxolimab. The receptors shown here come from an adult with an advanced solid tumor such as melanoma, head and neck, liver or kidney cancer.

For the CDR3, the DNA is TGTGCCAGCAGTTTATCGCCAGGTAACGAGCAGTACTTC. This gives the protein CASSLSPGNEQYF. The chain carries TRBV27 and TRBJ2-7; D not certain. Germline V gives CDR1 MNHEY, CDR2 SMNVEV (reference sequence). The CDR3 consists of 13 residues. V was pared by 0 bases and J by 5 bases, with 8 bases between.

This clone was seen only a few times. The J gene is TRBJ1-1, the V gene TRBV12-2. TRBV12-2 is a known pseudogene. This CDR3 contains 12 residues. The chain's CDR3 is CASSSWENEAFF. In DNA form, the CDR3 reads TGTGCCAGCAGCTCATGGGAGAATGAAGCTTTCTTT.